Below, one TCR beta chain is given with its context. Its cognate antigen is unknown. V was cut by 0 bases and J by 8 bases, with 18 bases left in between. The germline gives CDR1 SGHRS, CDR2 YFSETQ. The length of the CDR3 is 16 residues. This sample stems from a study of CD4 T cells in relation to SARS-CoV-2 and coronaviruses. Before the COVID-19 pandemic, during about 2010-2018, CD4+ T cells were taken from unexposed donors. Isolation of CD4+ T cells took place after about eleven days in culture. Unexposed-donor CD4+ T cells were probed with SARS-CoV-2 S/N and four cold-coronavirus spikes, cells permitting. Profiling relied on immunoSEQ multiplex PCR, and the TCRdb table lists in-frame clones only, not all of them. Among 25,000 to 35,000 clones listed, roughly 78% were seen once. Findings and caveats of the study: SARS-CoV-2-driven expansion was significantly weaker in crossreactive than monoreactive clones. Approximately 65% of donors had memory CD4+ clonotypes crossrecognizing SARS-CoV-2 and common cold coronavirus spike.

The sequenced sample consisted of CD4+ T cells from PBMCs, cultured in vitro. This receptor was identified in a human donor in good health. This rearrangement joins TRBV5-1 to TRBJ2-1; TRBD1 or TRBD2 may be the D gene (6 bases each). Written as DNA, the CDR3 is TGCGCCAGCAGCTTGGCGGCTAGCGTCAAGGGGGATGAGCAGTTCTTC. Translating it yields CASSLAASVKGDEQFF.